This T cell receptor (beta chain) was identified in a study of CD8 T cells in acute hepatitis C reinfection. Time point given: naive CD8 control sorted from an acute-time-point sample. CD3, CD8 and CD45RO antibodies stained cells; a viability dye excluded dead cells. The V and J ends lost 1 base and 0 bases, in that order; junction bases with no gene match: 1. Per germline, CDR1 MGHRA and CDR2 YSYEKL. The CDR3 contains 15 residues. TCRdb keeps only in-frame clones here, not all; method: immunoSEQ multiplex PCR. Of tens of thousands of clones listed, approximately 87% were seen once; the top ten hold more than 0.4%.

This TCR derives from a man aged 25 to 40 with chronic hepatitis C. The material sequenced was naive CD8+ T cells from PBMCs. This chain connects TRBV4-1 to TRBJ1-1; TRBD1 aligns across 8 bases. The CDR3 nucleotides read TGCGCCAGCAGCCAAGGACAGGGGATGAACACTGAAGCTTTCTTT. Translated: CASSQGQGMNTEAFF.